These T cell receptor beta chains were read from a single sample in a study of identical twins. TCRdb re-called the 5' RACE reads with MiXCR, one entry per CDR3 protein. The sample yields roughly 690,000 distinct CDR3 sequences, around 6.1% seen once. Sequenced: naive T cells sorted from blood. The source is a man between 18 and 29 years old in good health. Each CDR3 is given with its conserved first and last residue. Fields, in order: CDR3 protein, V gene, CDR3 length.

CASSLRQITDTQYF,TRBV27,14
CASTGLRFTGELFF,TRBV7-2,14
CASSQTSSDRIDTQYF,TRBV4-2,16
CASSQDEEETQYF,TRBV4-3,13
CASKIGGTGTSPPYDQYF,TRBV12-3/TRBV12-4,18
CASSPGGQGAFETQYF,TRBV5-1,16
CASSGTGTGRQLNEKLFF,TRBV11-2,18
CASSNEGAGNTGELFF,TRBV12-3/TRBV12-4,16
CATSDQRGGETEAFF,TRBV24-1,15
CASSPMELLNSGANVLTF,TRBV27,18
CASSRGLAGSDEQFF,TRBV5-8,15
CASSLPPPGLAGYEQYF,TRBV5-5,17
CASSESWGEFTDTQYF,TRBV25-1,16
CASSSGLAGENTQYF,TRBV5-1,15
CASSAQGVLEAFF,TRBV11-2,13
CASRSAGDEQFF,TRBV5-1,12
CASSPGTSGSLADTQYF,TRBV7-6,17
CASSGTAGKGQPQHF,TRBV6-1,15
CASSPSRQQGLQYF,TRBV27,14
CASYPGTSGRGNEQFF,TRBV10-3,16
CASTSLQRLTEAFF,TRBV12-3/TRBV12-4,14
CASRPTGTNYGYTF,TRBV12-3/TRBV12-4,14
CASSQASSGLPYNEQFF,TRBV3-1,17
CSVLRRANTEAFF,TRBV29-1,13
CASIGLAGEDTQYF,TRBV6-1,14
CASSPVSLDRTQYF,TRBV6-1,14
CASSPGTYEAFF,TRBV6-5,12
CSVTDRGEYNEQFF,TRBV29-1,14
CAISEGGTGGRTEAFF,TRBV10-3,16
CASGLQITDTQYF,TRBV27,13
CAAGGSNYEQYF,TRBV28,12
CASRQTLAGSYQETQYF,TRBV6-1,17
CASSPAGSQPQHF,TRBV7-9,13
CASSLDLLNTEAFF,TRBV5-1,14
CASSLMAGGHDEQFF,TRBV7-6,15
CASSQGVGSPHYEQYF,TRBV4-3,16
CASSQDPRSEQFF,TRBV3-1,13
CASSLSPGQQETQYF,TRBV27,15
CASSSLDRGGTEAFF,TRBV12-3/TRBV12-4,15
CSATRTGNEKLFF,TRBV20-1,13
CASSPGTSPSNEQFF,TRBV5-1,15
CATSPIAESSYNEQFF,TRBV24-1,16
CASSTAGGYQETQYF,TRBV6-1,15
CASSQLGTGGGDNQPQHF,TRBV16,18
CASRGTSGASTDTQYF,TRBV6-1,16
CASSSTGPGNEQFF,TRBV5-1,14
CASSETGGITGELFF,TRBV2,15
CASSLTDSATETQYF,TRBV5-1,15
CAIMDTGLNTEAFF,TRBV10-3,14
CAWRAAKNIQYF,TRBV30,12
CATSKTWRQANYGYTF,TRBV15,16
CASSTGEPGSQPQHF,TRBV6-1,15
CASRQGLGGPYEQYF,TRBV12-3/TRBV12-4,15
CASSELAGGPGELFF,TRBV25-1,15